This TCR beta chain derives from a study of T cells expressing NK-cell markers. On the study more broadly: Sorted CD3+CD56+NKG2C+, CD3+CD56+NKG2C- and CD3+CD56-NKG2C+ T cells supplied TCR beta repertoires.

CDR1 is SQVTM, CDR2 ANQGSEA, per germline. The length of the CDR3 is 13 residues. With UMIs, 5'RACE template switching was used to make TCR beta cDNA. From the 5' RACE reads, TCRdb lists one entry per CDR3 protein and no DNA. The ten most abundant clones cover about 0.39% of a sample with about 260,000 distinct CDR3 sequences. Study outcomes and limitations: Dominance of the CD3+CD56-NKG2C+ fraction by these clonotypes also held in several donors.

For this clonotype: Its antigen remains unknown.

The sequenced material came from blood T cells: a sorted CD56 or NKG2C T cell subset, CD4+ or CD8+ T cells, or bulk PBMC T cells (not recorded which). The rearrangement links TRBV29-1 to TRBJ2-7; the TCRdb call, TRBD2, lacks DNA for checking. This TCR derives from a man younger than 35 in good health. The CDR3 region is CSVGVSGSYEQYF.